Ten or more counts support the clone carrying this T cell receptor beta chain. Its antigen is as yet unknown. It was uncontrolled infection, other autoimmune disease, pregnancy or lactation that excluded patients. Extraction of PBMCs used roughly 9.3 ml of fresh peripheral blood. This sample is part of a study of T cells in Graves' hyperthyroidism and ophthalmopathy. Study-level findings and limits: In blood, most of the thyroid clonotypes expanded above 0.001 were also present. Ophthalmopathy could be told apart from stable hyperthyroidism with a 13 V-J model.

From RNA transcripts, TCR beta CDR3 regions were amplified. Researchers ran a first-round RT-PCR on the TCR CDR3 using the HTBI primer set. A single record per CDR3 protein comes from TCRdb applying MiXCR to the multiplex PCR reads. The sample lists some 550,000 distinct CDR3 sequences; around 15% were seen once. The sequenced sample consisted of blood. This clonotype was sampled from a woman aged 40 to 49 with Graves' ophthalmopathy.

The CDR3: CASSLVTVDQPQHF. The CDR3 DNA reads TGTGCCAGCAGCTTAGTCACGGTTGATCAGCCCCAGCATTTT. The chain couples TRBV7-8 to TRBJ1-5, with no clear D. Germline lookup yields CDR1 SGHVS and CDR2 FQNEAQ. The CDR3 totals 14 residues. Trimming took 1 base from V and 5 from J, leaving 9 bases between them.